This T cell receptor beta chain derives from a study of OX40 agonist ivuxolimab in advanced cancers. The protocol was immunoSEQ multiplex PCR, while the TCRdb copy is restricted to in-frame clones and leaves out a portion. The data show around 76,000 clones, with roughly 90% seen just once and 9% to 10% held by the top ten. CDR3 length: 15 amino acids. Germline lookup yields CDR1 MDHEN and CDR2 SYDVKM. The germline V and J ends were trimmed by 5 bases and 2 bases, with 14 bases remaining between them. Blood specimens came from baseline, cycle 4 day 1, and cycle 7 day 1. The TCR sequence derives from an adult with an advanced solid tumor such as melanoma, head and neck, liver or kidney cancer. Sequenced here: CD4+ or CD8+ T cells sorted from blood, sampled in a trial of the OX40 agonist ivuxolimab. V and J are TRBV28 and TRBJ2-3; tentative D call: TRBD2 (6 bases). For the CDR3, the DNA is TGTGCCAGCAGTGCACTAGCATTTAACACAGATACGCAGTATTTT. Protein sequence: CASSALAFNTDTQYF.